Listed below are T cell receptor beta chains from one sample, sequenced in a study of T cells in Graves' hyperthyroidism and ophthalmopathy. TCRdb reprocessed the multiplex PCR reads via MiXCR and lists one record per CDR3 protein. The sample carries some 400,000 distinct CDR3 sequences, 14% recorded once. Sequenced sample: blood. These receptor sequences come from a woman aged 55 to 70 with Graves' hyperthyroidism. Both conserved end residues are trimmed from each CDR3.

V: TRBV4-1
CDR3: ASSQAGTASPLH

V: TRBV12-3/TRBV12-4
CDR3: ASSSGTGFYGYT

V: TRBV18
CDR3: ASSPRTGVSNTEAF

V: TRBV6-1
CDR3: ASSETSGRAGANVLT

V: TRBV25-1
CDR3: ASSETGQGAREQY

V: TRBV11-3
CDR3: ASSFLAQETQY

V: TRBV5-4
CDR3: ASSSLHPGTGKETQY

V: TRBV7-9
CDR3: ASSSGGGRAVEQF

V: TRBV24-1
CDR3: ATRAPGQGYGYT

V: TRBV6-1
CDR3: ASTSSGVNEQF

V: TRBV12-3/TRBV12-4
CDR3: ASSGSGTSIGYTQY

V: TRBV28
CDR3: ASSPDNNNEKLF

V: TRBV7-9
CDR3: ASSRYDRGSYEQY

V: TRBV11-2
CDR3: ASSPGLAGGPRRYEQY

V: TRBV12-3/TRBV12-4
CDR3: ASSSRAGVNEQF

V: TRBV4-1
CDR3: ASSQEGNRGRETQY

V: TRBV10-3
CDR3: AISAVGNQPQH

V: TRBV9
CDR3: ASSVAGDPYEQY

V: TRBV18
CDR3: ASSPQPVNEQF

V: TRBV3-1
CDR3: ASSHTGINEQF

V: TRBV11-1
CDR3: ASSAPFSGRASEQY